The present entry profiles one TCR beta chain with its context. The antigen is not known. This record belongs to a study of long-term antiretroviral therapy in people with HIV. Investigators performed immunoSEQ version v3.0 at survey level. Method: immunoSEQ multiplex PCR; TCRdb's copy keeps in-frame clones and lacks some. The data show about 25,000 clones, 88% seen once. Study-wide results and caveats: HIV repertoire CDR3 lengths ranged less widely than those of controls. Information on adherence to ART, viral resistance or therapy changes was unavailable.

CDR1 is MGHRA, CDR2 YSYEKL, per germline. V shed 0 bases and J shed 6 bases, with 14 bases lying between them. The CDR3 length is 15 residues. The TCR comes from a man aged 25-45 years with HIV. The sample consisted of unsorted PBMCs, taken around 4.5 years after starting antiretroviral therapy. The chain joins TRBV4-1 to TRBJ1-1; D might be TRBD1 (5 bases). CDR3 amino acids: CASSQEGPGGSEAFF. Written as DNA, the CDR3 is TGCGCCAGCAGCCAAGAAGGGCCGGGGGGTTCTGAAGCTTTCTTT.